Following are 5 T cell receptor beta chains from one sample sequenced in a study of identical twins. TCRdb itself ran the 5' RACE reads through MiXCR, one entry per CDR3 protein. The table shows some 1,600,000 distinct CDR3 sequences, with less than 35% occurring only once. The specimen sequenced was cord blood. These receptors originate from a newborn girl in good health.

Of note for this clonotype: This may be a read error, as it is one base from a much larger clone. The rearrangement links TRBV28 to TRBJ2-1; unclear D gene. The end of the DNA is better explained by TRBJ2-7, so the J call may be wrong. The CDR3 has 13 residues. Germline CDR1 MDHEN, CDR2 SYDVKM. The CDR3 DNA reads as TGTGCCAGCAGTCCCCCCCCCTACAATGAGCAGTACTTC. This translates into CASSPPPYNEQYF.

On this clonotype: It may be a read error: a sequence one base away is much more abundant. This chain uses TRBV11-2 with TRBJ2-3; 9 bases are a match to TRBD2. V lost 5 bases to trimming and J lost 9 bases; unmatched junction nucleotides: 6. Germline CDR1 SGHAT, CDR2 FQNNGV. The CDR3 has 13 residues. As DNA, the CDR3 is TGTGCCAGCAGCCGGCGACTAGCGGCGACGCAGTATTTT. Amino acids: CASSRRLAATQYF.

This clonotype was seen once. A much bigger clone sits one base away, suggesting this may be a read error. The genes are TRBV7-2 and TRBJ2-1; possible D gene TRBD2, 5 bases. The end of the DNA aligns better with TRBJ2-7, so the J call may be wrong. The CDR3 runs 13 residues. Germline V gene sequence: CDR1 SGHTA, CDR2 FQGNSA. CDR3 nucleotides: TGTGCCAGCAGCGAACTAGAAACCTACGAGCAGTACTTC. Its translation: CASSELETYEQYF.

This clonotype was recorded a few times. The chain recombines TRBV7-9 with TRBJ1-1; D is unresolved. The CDR3 is made up of 12 amino acids. CDR1 is SEHNR and CDR2 is FQNEAQ in the germline V gene (reference sequence). V dropped 3 bases and J dropped 7 bases, with 9 bases sitting between them. The CDR3 region is CASSFSQDEAFF. The CDR3 nucleotides read TGTGCCAGCAGCTTTTCCCAGGATGAAGCTTTCTTT.

The genes are TRBV12-3 or TRBV12-4 and TRBJ2-1; 8 nucleotides agree with TRBD2. CDR3 size: 13 residues. After removal of 6 bases from V and 10 bases from J, the junction contained 8 bases not matched to a gene. The CDR3 DNA reads TGTGCCAGCAGCTCCGGGAGGGCGATCGAGCAGTTCTTC. Translated: CASSSGRAIEQFF.